This TCR beta chain was profiled in a study of blood T cell repertoires in COVID-19. Looking at the study overall: Material from acute and convalescent COVID-19 was sourced from the United States, Italy and Spain.

Germline trimming cut 6 bases from V and 0 bases from J; bases unmatched to any gene: 10. Germline CDR1 LNHDA, CDR2 SQIVND (reference sequence). The CDR3 has 17 residues. The protocol was immunoSEQ multiplex PCR, while the TCRdb copy is restricted to in-frame clones and leaves out a portion. Here the sample spans 140,000 or so clones, approximately 78% being singletons. The chain has TRBV19 and TRBJ1-3; TRBD1 matches 8 bases. The clonotype was recovered from a woman older than 75 with acute or convalescent COVID-19. Material: peripheral blood. Written as DNA, the CDR3 is TGTGCCAGTAGCCTGGGGACAGGTCGTATCTCTGGAAACACCATATATTTT. Amino acids: CASSLGTGRISGNTIYF.